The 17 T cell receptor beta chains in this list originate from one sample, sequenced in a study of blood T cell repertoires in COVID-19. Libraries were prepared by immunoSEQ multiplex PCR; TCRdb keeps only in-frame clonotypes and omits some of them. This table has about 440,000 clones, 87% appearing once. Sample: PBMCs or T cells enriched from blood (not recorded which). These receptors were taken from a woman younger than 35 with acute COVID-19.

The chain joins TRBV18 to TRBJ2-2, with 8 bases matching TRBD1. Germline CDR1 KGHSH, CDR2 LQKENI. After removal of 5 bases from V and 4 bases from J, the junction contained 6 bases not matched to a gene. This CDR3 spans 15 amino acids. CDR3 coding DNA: TGTGCCAGCTCAACGACAGGGGATCGCACCGGGGAGCTGTTTTTT. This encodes CASSTTGDRTGELFF.

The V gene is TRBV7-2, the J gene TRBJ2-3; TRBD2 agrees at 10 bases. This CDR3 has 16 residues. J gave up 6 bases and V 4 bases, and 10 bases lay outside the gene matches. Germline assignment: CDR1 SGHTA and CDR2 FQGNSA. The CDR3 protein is CASSSLAGGVGDTQYF. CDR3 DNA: TGTGCCAGCAGCTCCTTAGCGGGAGGCGTTGGGGATACGCAGTATTTT.

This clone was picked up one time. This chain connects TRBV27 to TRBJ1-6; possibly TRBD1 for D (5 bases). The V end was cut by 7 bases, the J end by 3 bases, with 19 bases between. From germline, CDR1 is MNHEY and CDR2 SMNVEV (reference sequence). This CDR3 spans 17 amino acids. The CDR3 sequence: CASKGSGTGVYNSPLHF. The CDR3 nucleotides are TGTGCCAGCAAGGGCAGCGGAACGGGGGTCTATAATTCACCCCTCCACTTT.

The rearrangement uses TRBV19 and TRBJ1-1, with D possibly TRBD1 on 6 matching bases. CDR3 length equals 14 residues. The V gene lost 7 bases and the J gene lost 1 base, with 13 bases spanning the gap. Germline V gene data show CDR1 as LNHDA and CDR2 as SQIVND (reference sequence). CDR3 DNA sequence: TGTGCCAGTAAACAAGGGGACACGAACACTGAAGCTTTCTTT. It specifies CASKQGDTNTEAFF.

The CDR3 loop is CASSPPNTVGGNEKLFF. CDR3 nucleotides: TGTGCCAGCTCACCACCTAATACTGTGGGGGGAAATGAAAAACTGTTTTTT. V usage is TRBV18 and J usage is TRBJ1-4; D may be TRBD1 (5 bases). The V and J ends lost 0 bases and 5 bases respectively, with 16 bases between them. The CDR3 covers 17 residues. CDR1 KGHSH and CDR2 LQKENI come from the germline V gene.

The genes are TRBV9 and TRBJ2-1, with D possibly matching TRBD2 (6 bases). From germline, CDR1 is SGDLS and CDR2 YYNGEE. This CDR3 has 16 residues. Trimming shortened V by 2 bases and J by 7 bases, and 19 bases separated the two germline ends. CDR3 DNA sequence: TGTGCCAGCAGCGTCGGCGGCGGGGTTGGCTTGAATGAGCAGTTCTTC. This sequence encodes CASSVGGGVGLNEQFF.

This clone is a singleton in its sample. CDR3 protein: CASSQDWASGGARSYNEQFF. The CDR3 DNA reads as TGTGCCAGCAGCCAAGATTGGGCTAGCGGGGGGGCCAGGTCCTACAATGAGCAGTTCTTC. The V call is TRBV3-1 (or the pseudogene TRBV3-2), the J call TRBJ2-1, with 12 bases aligning to TRBD2. The CDR3 consists of 20 residues. V lost 0 bases to trimming and J lost 1 base; unmatched junction nucleotides: 10. The germline V gene encodes CDR1 LGHDT and CDR2 YNNKEL (reference sequence).

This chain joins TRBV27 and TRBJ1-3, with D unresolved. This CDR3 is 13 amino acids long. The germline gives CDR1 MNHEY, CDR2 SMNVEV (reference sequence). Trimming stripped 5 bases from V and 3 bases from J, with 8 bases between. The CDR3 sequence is CASSLVRGNTIYF. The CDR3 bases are TGTGCCAGCAGTCTAGTACGTGGAAACACCATATATTTT.

The CDR3 loop is CASSYPGQGNDEQFF. The DNA of the CDR3 is TGTGCCAGCAGTTACCCGGGACAGGGTAATGATGAGCAGTTCTTC. The rearrangement links TRBV6-5 to TRBJ2-1, with 9 bases aligning to TRBD1. The germline V gene has CDR1 MNHEY and CDR2 SVGAGI. The V gene end was trimmed by 2 bases and the J gene end by 8 bases; junction bases not matched to a gene: 7. The CDR3 has 15 residues.

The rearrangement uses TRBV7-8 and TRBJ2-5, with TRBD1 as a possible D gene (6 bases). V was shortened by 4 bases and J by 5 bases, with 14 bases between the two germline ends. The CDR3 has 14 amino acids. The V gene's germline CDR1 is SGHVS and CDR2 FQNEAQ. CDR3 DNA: TGTGCCAGCAGCTCAACGGGCCAGGGGGAGACCCAGTACTTC. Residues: CASSSTGQGETQYF.

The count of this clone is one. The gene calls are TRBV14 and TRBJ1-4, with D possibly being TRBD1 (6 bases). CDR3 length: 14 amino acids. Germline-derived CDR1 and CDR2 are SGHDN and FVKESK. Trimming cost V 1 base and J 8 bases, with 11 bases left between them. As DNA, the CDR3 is TGTGCCAGCAGCCAAGCAGGGGTGAGAGAAAAACTGTTTTTT. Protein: CASSQAGVREKLFF. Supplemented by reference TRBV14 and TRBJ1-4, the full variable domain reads EAGVTQFPSHSVIEKGQTVTLRCDPISGHDNLYWYRRVMGKEIKFLLHFVKESKQDESGMPNNRFLAERTGGTYSTLKVQPAELEDSGVYFCASSQAGVREKLFFGSGTQLSVL.

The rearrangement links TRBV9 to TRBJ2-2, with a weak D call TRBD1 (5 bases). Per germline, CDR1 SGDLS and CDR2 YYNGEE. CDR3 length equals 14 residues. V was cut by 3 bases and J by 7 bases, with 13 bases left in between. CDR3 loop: CASSGGLQYGELFF. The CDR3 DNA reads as TGTGCCAGCAGCGGGGGCCTCCAATACGGGGAGCTGTTTTTT.

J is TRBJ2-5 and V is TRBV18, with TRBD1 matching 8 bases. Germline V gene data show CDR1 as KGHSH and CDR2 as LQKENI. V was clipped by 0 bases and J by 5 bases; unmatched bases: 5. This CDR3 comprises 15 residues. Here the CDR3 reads CASSPPVRGRETQYF. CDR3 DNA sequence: TGTGCCAGCTCACCACCGGTCAGGGGGCGGGAGACCCAGTACTTC.

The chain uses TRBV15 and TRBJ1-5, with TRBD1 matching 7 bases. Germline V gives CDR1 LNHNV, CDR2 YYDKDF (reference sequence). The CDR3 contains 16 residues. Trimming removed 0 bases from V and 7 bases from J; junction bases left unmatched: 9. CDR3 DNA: TGTGCCACCAGCAGAGAGCCGACAGGGTTCGAGCAGCCCCAGCATTTT. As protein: CATSREPTGFEQPQHF.

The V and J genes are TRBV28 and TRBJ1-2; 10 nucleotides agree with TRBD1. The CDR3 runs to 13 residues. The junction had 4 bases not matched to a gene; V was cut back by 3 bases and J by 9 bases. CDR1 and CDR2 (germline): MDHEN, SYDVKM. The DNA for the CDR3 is TGTGCCAGCAGTTTGGGACAGGGGTTTCGCTACACCTTC. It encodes CASSLGQGFRYTF.

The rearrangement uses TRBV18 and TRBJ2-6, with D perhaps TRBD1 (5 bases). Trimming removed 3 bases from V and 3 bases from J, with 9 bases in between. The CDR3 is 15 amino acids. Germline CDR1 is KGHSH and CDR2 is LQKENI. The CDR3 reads CASSPYRHGANVLTF. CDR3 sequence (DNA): TGTGCCAGCTCACCCTACAGGCATGGGGCCAACGTCCTGACTTTC.

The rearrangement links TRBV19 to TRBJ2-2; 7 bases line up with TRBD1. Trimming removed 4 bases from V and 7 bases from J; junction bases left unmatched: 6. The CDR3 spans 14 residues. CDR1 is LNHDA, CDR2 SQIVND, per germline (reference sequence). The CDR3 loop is CASSRQGMGGELFF. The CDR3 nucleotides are TGTGCCAGTAGTAGACAGGGTATGGGCGGGGAGCTGTTTTTT. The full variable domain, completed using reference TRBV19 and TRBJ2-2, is DGGITQSPKYLFRKEGQNVTLSCEQNLNHDAMYWYRQDPGQGLRLIYYSQIVNDFQKGDIAEGYSVSREKKESFPLTVTSAQKNPTAFYLCASSRQGMGGELFFGEGSRLTVL.